This TCR beta chain was retrieved from a study of cytomegalovirus exposure and HLA in healthy donors. Study-wide results and limits: The CMV antigen specificity of a few CMV-associated chains was confirmed through in vitro analysis. As was reported, the classifier diagnosed cytomegalovirus status with high specificity and sensitivity. Most TCR sequences showed up rarely, but some public TCRs showed up in many donors.

Assay used: immunoSEQ multiplex PCR; TCRdb lists only in-frame clones, some missing. The sample lists 65,000 to 70,000 clones, over 80% occurring once. About this clone: Its antigen is not identified.

The donors were members of the validation cohort, which comprised more than 90 subjects and was separate from the first cohort of some 680 subjects. The V gene lost 0 bases and the J gene lost 4 bases, with 16 bases spanning the gap. Germline assignment: CDR1 MNHNS and CDR2 SASEGT. The CDR3 is made up of 16 amino acids. The sample was PBMCs. The TCR originated in a young man in good health and CMV-seronegative. The chain carries TRBV6-1 and TRBJ2-7; no definite D call. Here the CDR3 DNA reads TGTGCCAGCAGTGAAGCGCTAGGCCGTTTTTGGTACGAGCAGTACTTC. The encoded protein is CASSEALGRFWYEQYF.